These 4 T cell receptor beta chains share one sample of origin, sequenced in a study of response to subunit inactivated influenza vaccine. One entry per CDR3 protein results from TCRdb running MiXCR on the RT-PCR reads. The table lists fewer than 600,000 distinct CDR3 sequences, approximately 7.3% of them singletons. The sample here was PBMCs from blood, taken roughly 24 months after vaccination. All receptors come from a man between 50 and 69 years old who received an inactivated influenza vaccine.

This clonotype was observed a few times. V and J are TRBV11-2 and TRBJ1-1; no firm D call. Deletions cut 1 base from V and 6 bases from J, with 15 bases between. The CDR3 consists of 15 residues. The germline V gene has CDR1 SGHAT and CDR2 FQNNGV. The CDR3 DNA is TGTGCCAGCAGCTTAGCTCAAGGCCCCGTCGCTGAAGCTTTCTTT. This sequence encodes CASSLAQGPVAEAFF.

The table lists this clonotype with a few counts. The V gene is TRBV10-3, the J gene TRBJ1-2, with 8 bases aligning to TRBD1. Trimming took 2 bases from V and 5 from J; bases not matched to a gene: 7. The CDR3 totals 15 residues. CDR1 is ENHRY, CDR2 SYGVKD, per germline. The CDR3 sequence: CAISELTGGLYGYTF. Here the CDR3 DNA reads TGTGCCATCAGTGAGCTAACAGGGGGGTTATATGGCTACACCTTC.

This clonotype was found a few times. The V call is TRBV5-1, the J call TRBJ2-3; D remains unclear. Germline-derived CDR1 and CDR2 are SGHRS and YFSETQ. Trimming shortened V by 7 bases and J by 6 bases, and 15 bases separated the two germline ends. The CDR3 is 13 amino acids. The CDR3 sequence is CASHPSFEDTQYF. In DNA, the CDR3 is TGCGCCAGCCACCCAAGTTTCGAGGATACGCAGTATTTT.

This clonotype has ten or more counts. V usage is TRBV15 and J usage is TRBJ1-1; D unresolved. Trimming stripped 0 bases from V and 7 bases from J, with 6 bases between. Germline loops: CDR1 LNHNV, CDR2 YYDKDF (reference sequence). The CDR3 consists of 12 residues. CDR3 in amino acids: CATSRESIEAFF. The CDR3, as DNA: TGTGCCACCAGCAGAGAGTCAATTGAAGCTTTCTTT.